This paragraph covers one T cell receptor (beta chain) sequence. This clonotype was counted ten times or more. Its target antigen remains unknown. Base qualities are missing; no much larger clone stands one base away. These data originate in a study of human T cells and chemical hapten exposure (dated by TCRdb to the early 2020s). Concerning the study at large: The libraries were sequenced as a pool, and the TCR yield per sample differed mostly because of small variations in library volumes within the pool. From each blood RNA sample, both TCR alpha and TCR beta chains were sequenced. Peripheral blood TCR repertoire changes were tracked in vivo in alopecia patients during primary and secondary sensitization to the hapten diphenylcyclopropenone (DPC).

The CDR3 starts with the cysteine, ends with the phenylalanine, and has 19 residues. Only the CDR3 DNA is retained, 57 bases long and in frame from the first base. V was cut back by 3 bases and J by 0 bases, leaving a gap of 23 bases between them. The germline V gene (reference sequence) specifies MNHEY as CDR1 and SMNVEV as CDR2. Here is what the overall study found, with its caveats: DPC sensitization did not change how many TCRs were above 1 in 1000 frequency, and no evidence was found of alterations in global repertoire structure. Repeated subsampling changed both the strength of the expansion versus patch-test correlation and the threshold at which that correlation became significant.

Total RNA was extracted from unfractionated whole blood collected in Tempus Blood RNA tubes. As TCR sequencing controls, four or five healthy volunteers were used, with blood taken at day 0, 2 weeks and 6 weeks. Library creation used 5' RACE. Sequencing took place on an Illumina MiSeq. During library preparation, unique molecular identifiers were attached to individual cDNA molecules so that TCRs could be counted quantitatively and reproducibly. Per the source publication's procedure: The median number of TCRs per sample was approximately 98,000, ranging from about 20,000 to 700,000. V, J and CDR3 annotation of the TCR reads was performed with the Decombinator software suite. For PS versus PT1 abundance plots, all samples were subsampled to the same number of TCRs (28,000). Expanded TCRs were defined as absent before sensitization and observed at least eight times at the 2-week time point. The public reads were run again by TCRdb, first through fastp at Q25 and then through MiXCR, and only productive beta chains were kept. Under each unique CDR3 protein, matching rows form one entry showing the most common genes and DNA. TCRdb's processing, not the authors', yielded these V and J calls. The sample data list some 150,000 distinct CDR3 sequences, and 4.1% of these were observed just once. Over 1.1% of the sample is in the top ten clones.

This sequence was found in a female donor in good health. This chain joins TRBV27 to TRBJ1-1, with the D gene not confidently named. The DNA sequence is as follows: TGTGCCAGCAGTTTGTCGAGAGTCGGGCCGGCTGAGCTGAACACTGAAGCTTTCTTT. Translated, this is CASSLSRVGPAELNTEAFF.